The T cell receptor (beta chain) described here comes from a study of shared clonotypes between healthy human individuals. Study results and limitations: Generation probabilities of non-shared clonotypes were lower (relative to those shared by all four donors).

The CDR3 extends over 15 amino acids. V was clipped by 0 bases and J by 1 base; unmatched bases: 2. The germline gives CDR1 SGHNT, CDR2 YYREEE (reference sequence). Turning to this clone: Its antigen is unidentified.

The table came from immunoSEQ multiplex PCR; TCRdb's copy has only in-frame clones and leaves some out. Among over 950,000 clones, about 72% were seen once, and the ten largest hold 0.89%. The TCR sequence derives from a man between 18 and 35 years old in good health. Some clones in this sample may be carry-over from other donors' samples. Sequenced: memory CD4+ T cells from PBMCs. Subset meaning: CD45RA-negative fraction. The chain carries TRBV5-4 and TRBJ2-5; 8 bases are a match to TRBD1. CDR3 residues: CASSLGGQAQETQYF. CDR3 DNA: TGTGCCAGCAGCTTGGGGGGACAGGCCCAAGAGACCCAGTACTTC.